This note documents a single T cell receptor beta chain sequence. What it binds is not known. The data originate from a study of T cells in tuberculosis. The study, taken as a whole, reports: GMM-specific TCRs were nearer to active tuberculosis alpha repertoires, suggesting expansion.

Each donor contributed about 100,000 T cells on average, unsorted. TCRdb's copy holds only in-frame clones and misses some; the assay was immunoSEQ multiplex PCR. The repertoire holds roughly 45,000 clones, with around 94% as singletons. The source material was PBMCs. This clonotype was sampled from a donor aged 10-29 years with latent tuberculosis or without tuberculosis infection. Some clones in this sample may be carry-over from other donors' samples.

Written as DNA, the CDR3 is TGTGCCAGCAGCCAAGTTTTAGGTAGCGGGGGTTTGCAGTTCTTC. Protein: CASSQVLGSGGLQFF. The chain has TRBV14 and TRBJ2-1; TRBD2 agrees at 9 bases. The ends lost 1 base at V and 12 bases at J; junction bases unmatched: 10. This CDR3 is 15 amino acids long. From germline, CDR1 is SGHDN and CDR2 FVKESK.